This T cell receptor (beta chain) is drawn from a study of T cell responses to AZD1222 COVID-19 vaccine. Study results and limitations: No day 14 peak samples; only post-peak repertoires were characterized. There were mostly white British donors and more females than males, and clonal diversity was possibly underestimated. Variant regions that are unmutated are reportedly the target of nearly half of spike-specific TCRs. Among vaccine-associated CD4 TCRs, coverage spanned spike, with dominance at 160-218 and 743-854.

Comment on this clone: Its antigen is still unknown. In the same sample, other DNA sequences code for this CDR3.

TCRdb keeps only in-frame clones here, not all; method: immunoSEQ multiplex PCR. The sample has about 140,000 clones; around 93% are singletons. Germline V lookup: CDR1 MNHEY, CDR2 SMNVEV (reference sequence). The CDR3 has 11 residues. V shed 4 bases and J shed 3 bases, with 2 bases lying between them. The origin of this receptor is an adult who received the AZD1222 COVID-19 vaccine. J is TRBJ2-3 and V is TRBV27, with D hard to call. The input for sequencing was peripheral blood, taken 28 days after the second AZD1222 dose. CDR3 in DNA: TGTGCCAGCAGTTCAACAGATACGCAGTATTTT. Encoded protein: CASSSTDTQYF.